The source of this T cell receptor beta chain is a study of human T cells and chemical hapten exposure. On the study more broadly: The upper back received 0.01% DPC by patch testing, with results read at 6 days. Overall study findings and caveats: TCRs whose frequency exceeded 1 in 1000 remained the same following DPC sensitization. Having alopecia, the donors may differ immunologically from healthy people.

This clonotype was observed a handful of times. Its specificity is not known. The V end lost 0 bases, the J end lost 4 bases, and 14 bases lay between the germline ends. The CDR3 contains 16 residues. Looked up from germline, CDR1 is SGHRS and CDR2 is YFSETQ. This sample's time point: patch test 1, 2 weeks after DPC sensitization. The sample's treatment: therapeutic diphenylcyclopropenone sensitization with weekly scalp DPC. The library labeled individual cDNA molecules by adding unique molecular identifiers to them. MiXCR, applied by TCRdb to the RACE reads, yields one record per CDR3 protein. The sample holds around 380,000 distinct CDR3 sequences; about 4.8% are singletons and the top ten take approximately 2.3%.

Source: whole blood, taken in connection with sensitization to the hapten diphenylcyclopropenone (DPC). This sequence joins TRBV5-1 and TRBJ2-1, with a possible D match to TRBD2 (5 bases). The TCR originated in a woman aged 45-65 years with alopecia areata. Some clones in this sample may be carry-over from other donors' samples. This chain's CDR3 is CASSLAERGRYNEQFF. CDR3 nucleotide sequence: TGCGCCAGCAGCTTGGCCGAGCGAGGGCGGTACAATGAGCAGTTCTTC.